These 7 T cell receptor beta chains originate from one sample sequenced in a study of OX40 agonist ivuxolimab in advanced cancers. TCRdb's copy holds only in-frame clones and misses some; the assay was immunoSEQ multiplex PCR. In the table there are 35,000 to 45,000 clones, roughly 90% of which are singletons. This sample comprised CD4+ or CD8+ T cells sorted from blood, obtained in a trial of the OX40 agonist ivuxolimab. These TCRs come from an adult with an advanced solid tumor such as melanoma, head and neck, liver or kidney cancer.

The chain has TRBV9 and TRBJ1-1; 8 nucleotides agree with TRBD1. V shed 3 bases and J 4 bases; nucleotides not matched to a gene: 5. The CDR3 runs 14 residues. Germline lookup yields CDR1 SGDLS and CDR2 YYNGEE. The CDR3 loop is CASSATGDVTEAFF. The CDR3 DNA is TGTGCCAGCAGCGCGACAGGGGATGTCACTGAAGCTTTCTTT.

This chain links TRBV19 with TRBJ2-5, with D tentatively TRBD2 (6 bases). The V end lost 4 bases, the J end lost 2 bases, and 11 bases lay between the germline ends. Germline CDR1 LNHDA, CDR2 SQIVND (reference sequence). The CDR3 runs 14 residues. The CDR3 nucleotides are TGTGCCAGTAGTAGGCGGGAAAGACAAGAGACCCAGTACTTC. Amino acids: CASSRRERQETQYF.

The chain links TRBV6-1 to TRBJ1-1; D is undetermined. Trimming removed 2 bases from V and 5 bases from J, with 18 bases in between. The CDR3 runs to 16 residues. Germline CDR1 and CDR2: MNHNS and SASEGT. The CDR3 loop reads CASSERGTWGGTEAFF. CDR3 coding DNA: TGTGCCAGCAGTGAACGGGGAACTTGGGGAGGGACTGAAGCTTTCTTT.

The chain is built from TRBV27 and TRBJ2-7, with 8 positions matching TRBD1. The CDR3 totals 15 residues. CDR1 is MNHEY and CDR2 is SMNVEV in the germline V gene (reference sequence). J was trimmed by 7 bases and V by 4 bases; bases with no gene match: 12. The CDR3 protein is CASSSPGQAPREQYF. As DNA, the CDR3 is TGTGCCAGCAGTTCCCCGGGACAGGCCCCTCGGGAGCAGTACTTC.

The rearrangement joins TRBV6-5 to TRBJ2-1; a weak D match, TRBD1 (6 bases). The germline V gene has CDR1 MNHEY and CDR2 SVGAGI. There are 11 residues in the CDR3. V lost 8 bases and J 8 bases, leaving 10 bases between the germline ends. The CDR3 region has the DNA TGTGCCAGCGTAGCAGGGGATGAGCAGTTCTTC. Its protein product is CASVAGDEQFF.

The table lists this clone with a count of one. V gene TRBV4-1 combines with J gene TRBJ1-2; D might be TRBD1 (6 bases). Germline V gene data show CDR1 as MGHRA and CDR2 as YSYEKL. Trimming left V 1 base short and J 2 bases short, with 11 bases between. There are 15 residues in the CDR3. The CDR3 DNA follows: TGCGCCAGCAGCCAAGTAAAGGGGGGGAACTATGGCTACACCTTC. Translation gives CASSQVKGGNYGYTF.

This clone showed up just once. The genes are TRBV29-1 and TRBJ2-5; the D is unclear. The CDR3 runs 14 residues. CDR1 is SQVTM, CDR2 ANQGSEA, per germline. V lost 0 bases, J lost 5 bases, and 13 bases lay in between. This chain's CDR3 is CSVEDPVDWETQYF. Written as DNA, the CDR3 is TGCAGCGTTGAAGATCCGGTAGATTGGGAGACCCAGTACTTC.